These 10 T cell receptor beta chains were sequenced from one sample in a study of cytomegalovirus exposure and HLA in healthy donors. Profiling relied on immunoSEQ multiplex PCR, and the TCRdb table lists in-frame clones only, not all of them. The table lists roughly 75,000 clones, roughly 95% of them singletons, with approximately 3.3% in the top ten. Sequencing input: PBMCs. These receptors were obtained from a woman between 18 and 30 years old in good health and CMV-seropositive.

The chain recombines TRBV28 with TRBJ1-4; 7 nucleotides agree with TRBD1. The length of the CDR3 is 15 residues. J gave up 8 bases and V 6 bases, and 12 bases lay outside the gene matches. Per germline, CDR1 MDHEN and CDR2 SYDVKM. The CDR3 DNA reads as TGTGCCAGCAGACACCCCGGGACAGATAACGAAAAACTGTTTTTT. Encoded protein: CASRHPGTDNEKLFF.

The chain couples TRBV30 to TRBJ1-3, with 8 nucleotides matching TRBD1. CDR3 length equals 19 residues. V shed 1 base and J 0 bases; nucleotides not matched to a gene: 14. Germline-derived CDR1 and CDR2 are GTSNPN and SVGIG (reference sequence). DNA for the CDR3: TGTGCCTGGAGTGCGCTGGACAGGGTTTCCAATCCCTCTGGAAACACCATATATTTT. Residues: CAWSALDRVSNPSGNTIYF.

The CDR3 DNA reads as TGTGCCAGCAGCCAAGGACAGGACCGGGGACCGCTCGAAGACTACGAGCAGTACTTC. Protein product: CASSQGQDRGPLEDYEQYF. The V and J genes are TRBV14 and TRBJ2-7, with TRBD1 as a possible D gene (6 bases). Germline loops: CDR1 SGHDN, CDR2 FVKESK. The CDR3 totals 19 residues. Trimming took off 1 base at V and 3 bases at J, with 25 bases between the two ends.

V usage is TRBV5-6 and J usage is TRBJ2-7; possibly TRBD1 for D (5 bases). The V and J ends lost 5 bases and 3 bases respectively, with 15 bases between them. This CDR3 has 14 residues. Germline V CDR1 and CDR2: SGHDT, YYEEEE. CDR3 protein: CASSRGLWGYEQYF. CDR3 in DNA: TGTGCCAGCAGTAGGGGTTTATGGGGCTACGAGCAGTACTTC.

This sequence joins TRBV4-1 and TRBJ2-1; a possible D gene is TRBD1 (7 bases). The germline V gene has CDR1 MGHRA and CDR2 YSYEKL. V lost 1 base and J 6 bases, leaving 13 bases between the germline ends. The CDR3 contains 15 residues. The CDR3 loop is CASSQGQGGINEQFF. The DNA of the CDR3 is TGCGCCAGCAGCCAAGGACAGGGAGGAATCAATGAGCAGTTCTTC.

This chain connects TRBV7-7 to TRBJ2-1, with 9 bases matching TRBD2. Germline values: CDR1 SSHAT, CDR2 FNYEAQ (reference sequence). CDR3 size: 19 residues. V trimming: 1 base; J trimming: 4 bases; junction bases outside the gene matches: 14. CDR3 sequence: CASSLEPAGGPNKYNEQFF. The CDR3 DNA is TGTGCCAGCAGCTTAGAGCCAGCGGGGGGTCCTAATAAATACAATGAGCAGTTCTTC.

This chain links TRBV5-4 with TRBJ2-1; the D is unclear. Germline V gene data show CDR1 as SGHNT and CDR2 as YYREEE (reference sequence). V lost 7 bases and J 5 bases, leaving 19 bases between the germline ends. This CDR3 has 15 amino acids. The CDR3 region is CASGDRVARNNEQFF. The CDR3 DNA is TGTGCCAGCGGAGACCGGGTGGCTAGAAACAATGAGCAGTTCTTC.

This chain joins TRBV19 and TRBJ2-7; 7 bases agree with TRBD2. V dropped 3 bases and J dropped 1; count of bases not matched to a gene: 6. The CDR3 has 15 residues. Germline loops: CDR1 LNHDA, CDR2 SQIVND (reference sequence). CDR3 coding DNA: TGTGCCAGTAGTATTCGGGGGGTCGAATCCTACGAGCAGTACTTC. Encoded protein: CASSIRGVESYEQYF.

V and J are TRBV7-8 and TRBJ2-7; 7 nucleotides line up with TRBD1. CDR1 SGHVS and CDR2 FQNEAQ come from the germline V gene. J lost 7 bases, V lost 5 bases, and 8 bases had no gene match. The CDR3 is made up of 13 amino acids. In DNA, the CDR3 is TGTGCCAGCAGCCAAGGGACAGTGCAAGAGCAGTACTTC. Protein product: CASSQGTVQEQYF. Full variable domain (rest looked up from reference TRBV7-8 and TRBJ2-7): GAGVSQSPRYKVAKRGQDVALRCDPISGHVSLFWYQQALGQGPEFLTYFQNEAQLDKSGLPSDRFFAERPEGSVSTLKIQRTQQEDSAVYLCASSQGTVQEQYFGPGTRLTVT.

The chain links TRBV6-1 to TRBJ2-7, with D possibly matching TRBD1 (5 bases). There are 17 residues in the CDR3. Per germline, CDR1 MNHNS and CDR2 SASEGT. V lost 0 bases and J 2 bases, leaving 17 bases between the germline ends. The CDR3 loop reads CASSEALTTASPYEQYF. The CDR3 coding sequence is TGTGCCAGCAGTGAAGCCCTTACGACAGCCTCACCCTACGAGCAGTACTTC.